The 7 T cell receptor beta chains below all came from one sample that was sequenced in a study of cytomegalovirus exposure and HLA in healthy donors. PCR was performed using 60 Vbeta and 13 Jbeta primers. Method: immunoSEQ multiplex PCR; TCRdb's copy keeps in-frame clones and lacks some. Recorded for this sample: 200,000 to 250,000 clones. The material sequenced was PBMCs. The receptors derive from a girl between 2 and 10 years old in good health and CMV-seropositive.

The rearrangement joins TRBV4-2 to TRBJ2-2; possibly TRBD2 for D (5 bases). The CDR3 covers 15 residues. The V end was cut by 2 bases, the J end by 1 base, with 8 bases between. CDR1 LGHNA and CDR2 YNFKEQ come from the germline V gene. CDR3 protein: CASSQSDLNTGELFF. The CDR3 nucleotides read TGTGCCAGCAGCCAATCGGACTTGAACACCGGGGAGCTGTTTTTT.

The chain combines TRBV5-4 with TRBJ2-1, with a tentative D call TRBD2 (6 bases). V lost 4 bases and J lost 13, with 12 bases in between. The CDR3 spans 11 residues. Germline loops: CDR1 SGHNT, CDR2 YYREEE (reference sequence). Written as DNA, the CDR3 is TGTGCCAGCAGCCTGGGGACTCCACAGTTCTTC. This translates into CASSLGTPQFF.

V and J are TRBV6-1 and TRBJ2-3; TRBD1 is a possible D gene (5 bases). Trimming shortened V by 6 bases and J by 0 bases, and 13 bases separated the two germline ends. There are 15 residues in the CDR3. CDR1 and CDR2 (germline): MNHNS, SASEGT. The CDR3: CASSRRQGSTDTQYF. Written as DNA, the CDR3 is TGTGCCAGCAGCCGTCGGCAGGGAAGCACAGATACGCAGTATTTT.

The rearrangement joins TRBV27 to TRBJ2-7, with TRBD2 matching over 10 bases. Germline V gene lookup returns CDR1 MNHEY and CDR2 SMNVEV (reference sequence). The CDR3 sequence is 15 residues long. V dropped 2 bases and J dropped 2; count of bases not matched to a gene: 3. CDR3 nucleotide sequence: TGTGCCAGCAGTTTAGGACTAGCGGATACCTACGAGCAGTACTTC. The encoded protein is CASSLGLADTYEQYF.

The V call is TRBV4-2, the J call TRBJ2-1; D is possibly TRBD1 (8 bases). This CDR3 spans 16 amino acids. Germline lookup yields CDR1 LGHNA and CDR2 YNFKEQ. Trimming stripped 4 bases from V and 7 bases from J, with 20 bases between. The CDR3 reads CASSPQGASGENEQFF. In nucleotides, the CDR3 is TGTGCCAGCAGCCCGCAGGGGGCTAGCGGAGAGAATGAGCAGTTCTTC.

V usage is TRBV6-6 and J usage is TRBJ2-7, with 11 positions matching TRBD2. CDR1 is MNHNY, CDR2 SVGAGI, per germline (reference sequence). The V gene end was trimmed by 6 bases and the J gene end by 4 bases; junction bases not matched to a gene: 5. This CDR3 has 14 residues. The CDR3 sequence: CASRLLAGEYEQYF. The CDR3 nucleotides read TGTGCCAGCAGACTACTAGCGGGGGAATACGAGCAGTACTTC.

The CDR3 reads CASSLDGTGRETQYF. The DNA for the CDR3 is TGTGCCAGCAGTTTAGACGGGACAGGAAGAGAGACCCAGTACTTC. The chain uses TRBV28 and TRBJ2-5, with 8 bases that match TRBD1. The CDR3 is made up of 15 amino acids. V shed 2 bases and J 4 bases; nucleotides not matched to a gene: 6. CDR1 is MDHEN, CDR2 SYDVKM, per germline.